This T cell receptor beta chain emerged from a study of T cells after yellow fever vaccination. Trimming shortened V by 0 bases and J by 2 bases, and 11 bases separated the two germline ends. The length of the CDR3 is 17 residues. From germline, CDR1 is KGHSH and CDR2 LQKENI. Each CDR3 protein gets one entry after TCRdb re-called the 5' RACE reads with MiXCR. The sample includes 500,000 to 650,000 distinct CDR3 sequences, over 9% seen only once; the top ten take about 15%. The sequencing used PBMCs, collected on the day of the yellow fever booster vaccination. The TCR sequence derives from a man aged 25 to 45 who received the YFV17D yellow fever vaccine. This chain connects TRBV18 to TRBJ2-6, with unresolved D. CDR3 loop: CASSPPSARPGANVLTF. For the CDR3, the DNA is TGTGCCAGCTCACCACCTTCCGCTCGCCCTGGGGCCAACGTCCTGACTTTC.